A single TCR beta chain is shown here with its context. The sample belongs to a study of blood T cell repertoires in COVID-19. Data came from immunoSEQ multiplex PCR; TCRdb stores just in-frame clones and leaves some out. This sample has approximately 140,000 clones; 75% to 90% occur once, and the top ten carry about 4%. V was pared by 8 bases and J by 1 base, with 10 bases of the junction left unmatched. The CDR3 runs to 17 residues. In germline, CDR1 is MNHEY, CDR2 SMNVEV (reference sequence). Material for sequencing was PBMCs or T cells enriched from blood (not recorded which). The clonotype was recovered from a middle-aged woman who had been exposed to COVID-19. The chain uses TRBV27 and TRBJ2-7; 14 positions match TRBD2. CDR3 DNA sequence: TGTGCCAGCGGCCCCATAGGACTAGCGGGAGGTTCCTACGAGCAGTACTTC. Amino acid sequence: CASGPIGLAGGSYEQYF.